This passage covers 3 T cell receptor beta chains from one sample sequenced in a study of T cells in Graves' hyperthyroidism and ophthalmopathy. Amplification targeted TCR beta CDR3 regions from RNA transcripts. The HTBI primer set drove a first-round RT-PCR of the TCR CDR3. MiXCR was run by TCRdb on the multiplex PCR reads, yielding one entry per CDR3 protein. The sample has 350,000 or so distinct CDR3 sequences, about a sixth seen once. The sequenced sample consisted of blood. These receptors all come from a woman aged 25 to 39 with Graves' hyperthyroidism that later progressed to Graves' ophthalmopathy.

The rearrangement uses TRBV6-1 and TRBJ2-6; TRBD1 matches 9 bases. Germline V lookup: CDR1 MNHNS, CDR2 SASEGT. Losses at the gene ends were 9 bases for V and 0 bases for J; bases not matched to a gene: 12. The CDR3 runs 18 residues. CDR3 residues: CARPRYRDRDSGANVLTF. CDR3 in DNA: TGTGCCAGACCCAGATACCGGGACAGGGACTCTGGGGCCAACGTCCTGACTTTC.

At least ten counts were recorded for this clonotype. V usage is TRBV7-8 and J usage is TRBJ2-5; 10 bases agree with TRBD2. The CDR3 covers 18 residues. CDR1 SGHVS and CDR2 FQNEAQ come from the germline V gene. The V and J ends lost 1 base and 5 bases, in that order; junction bases with no gene match: 13. CDR3 bases: TGTGCCAGCAGCTTAGTGGGGTCACTAGCGGGAAATTGGGAGACCCAGTACTTC. Amino acids: CASSLVGSLAGNWETQYF.

This clonotype appeared many times. The chain couples TRBV11-2 to TRBJ2-7; tentatively, D is TRBD1 or TRBD2 (5 bases each). V dropped 5 bases and J dropped 4 bases, with 21 bases sitting between them. The CDR3 consists of 16 residues. CDR1 is SGHAT, CDR2 FQNNGV, per germline. The CDR3 loop reads CASSKTRVAQMYEQYF. CDR3 sequence (DNA): TGTGCCAGCAGCAAAACCAGGGTAGCGCAAATGTACGAGCAGTACTTC.